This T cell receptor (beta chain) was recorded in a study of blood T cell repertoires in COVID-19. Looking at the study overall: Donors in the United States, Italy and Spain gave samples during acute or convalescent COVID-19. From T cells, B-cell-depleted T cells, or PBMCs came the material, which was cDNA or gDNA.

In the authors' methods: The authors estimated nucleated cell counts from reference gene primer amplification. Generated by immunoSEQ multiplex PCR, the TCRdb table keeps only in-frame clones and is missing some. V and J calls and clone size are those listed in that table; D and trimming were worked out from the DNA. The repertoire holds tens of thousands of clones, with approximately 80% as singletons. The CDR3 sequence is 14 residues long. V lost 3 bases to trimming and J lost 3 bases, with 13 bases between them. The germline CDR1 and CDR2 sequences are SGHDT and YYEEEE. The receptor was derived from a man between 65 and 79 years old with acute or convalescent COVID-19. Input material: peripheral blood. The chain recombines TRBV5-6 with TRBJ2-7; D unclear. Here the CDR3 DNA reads TGTGCCAGCAGCTCGGATCCCCTAGGCTACGAGCAGTACGTC. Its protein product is CASSSDPLGYEQYV.